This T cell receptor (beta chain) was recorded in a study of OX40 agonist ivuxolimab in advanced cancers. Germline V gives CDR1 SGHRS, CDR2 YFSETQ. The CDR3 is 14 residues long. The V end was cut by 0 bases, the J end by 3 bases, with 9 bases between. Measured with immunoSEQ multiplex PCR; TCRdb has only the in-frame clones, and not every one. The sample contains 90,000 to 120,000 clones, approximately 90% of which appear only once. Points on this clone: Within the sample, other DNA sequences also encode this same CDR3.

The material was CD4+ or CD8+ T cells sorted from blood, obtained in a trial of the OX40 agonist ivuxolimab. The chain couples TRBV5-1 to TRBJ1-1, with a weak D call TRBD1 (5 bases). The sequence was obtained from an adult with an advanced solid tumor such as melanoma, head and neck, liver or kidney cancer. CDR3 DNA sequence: TGCGCCAGCAGCTTGGTAGGGGAGGACACTGAAGCTTTCTTT. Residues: CASSLVGEDTEAFF.